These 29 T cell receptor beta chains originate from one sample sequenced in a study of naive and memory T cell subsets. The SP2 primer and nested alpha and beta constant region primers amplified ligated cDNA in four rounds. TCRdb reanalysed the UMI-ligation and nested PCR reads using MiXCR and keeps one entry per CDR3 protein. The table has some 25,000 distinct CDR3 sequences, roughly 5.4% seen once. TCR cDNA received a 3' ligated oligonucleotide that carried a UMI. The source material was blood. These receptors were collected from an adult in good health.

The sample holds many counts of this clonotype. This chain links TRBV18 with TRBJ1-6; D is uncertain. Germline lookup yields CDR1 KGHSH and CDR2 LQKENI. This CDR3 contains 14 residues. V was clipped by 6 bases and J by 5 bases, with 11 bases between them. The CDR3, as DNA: TGTGCCAGCTCCGACCTAGGCGATAATTCACCCCTCCACTTT. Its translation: CASSDLGDNSPLHF.

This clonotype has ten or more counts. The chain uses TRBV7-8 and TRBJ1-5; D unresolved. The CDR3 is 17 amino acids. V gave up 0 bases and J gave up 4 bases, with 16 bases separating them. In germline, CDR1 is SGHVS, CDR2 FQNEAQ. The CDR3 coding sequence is TGTGCCAGCAGCTTAGCCGGGGTGGGTTTCTCTAATCAGCCCCAGCATTTT. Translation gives CASSLAGVGFSNQPQHF.

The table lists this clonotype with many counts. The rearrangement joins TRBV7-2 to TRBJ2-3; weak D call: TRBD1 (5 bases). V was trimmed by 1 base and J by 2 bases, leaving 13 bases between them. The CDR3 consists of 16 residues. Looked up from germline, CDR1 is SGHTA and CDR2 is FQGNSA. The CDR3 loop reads CASSLEGNRLTDTQYF. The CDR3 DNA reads TGTGCCAGCAGCTTAGAGGGGAACAGGCTCACAGATACGCAGTATTTT.

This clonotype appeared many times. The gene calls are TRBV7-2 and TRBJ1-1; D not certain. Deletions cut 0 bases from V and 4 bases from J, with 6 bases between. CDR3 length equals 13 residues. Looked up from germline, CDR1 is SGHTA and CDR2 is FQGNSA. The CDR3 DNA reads TGTGCCAGCAGCTTAGCAGGTACCACTGAAGCTTTCTTT. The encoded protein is CASSLAGTTEAFF.

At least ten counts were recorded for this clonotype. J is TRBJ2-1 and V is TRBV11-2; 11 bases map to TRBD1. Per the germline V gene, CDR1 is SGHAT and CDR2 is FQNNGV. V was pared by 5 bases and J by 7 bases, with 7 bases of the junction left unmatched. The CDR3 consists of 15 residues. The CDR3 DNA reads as TGTGCCAGCAGCCAGGACAGGGGGCCTTGGAATGAGCAGTTCTTC. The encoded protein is CASSQDRGPWNEQFF.

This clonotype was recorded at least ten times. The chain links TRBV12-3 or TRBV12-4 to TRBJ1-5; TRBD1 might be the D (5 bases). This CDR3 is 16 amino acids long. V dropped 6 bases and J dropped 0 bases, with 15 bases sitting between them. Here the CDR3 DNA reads TGTGCCAGCAGCCAGGGCGGATCCGGTAGCAATCAGCCCCAGCATTTT. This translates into CASSQGGSGSNQPQHF.

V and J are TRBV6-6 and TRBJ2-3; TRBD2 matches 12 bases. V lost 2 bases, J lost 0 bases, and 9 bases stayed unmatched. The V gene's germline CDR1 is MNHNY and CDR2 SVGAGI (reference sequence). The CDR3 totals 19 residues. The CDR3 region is CASSYGSTGTSGSTDTQYF. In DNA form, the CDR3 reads TGTGCCAGCAGTTACGGAAGTACCGGGACTAGCGGGAGCACAGATACGCAGTATTTT.

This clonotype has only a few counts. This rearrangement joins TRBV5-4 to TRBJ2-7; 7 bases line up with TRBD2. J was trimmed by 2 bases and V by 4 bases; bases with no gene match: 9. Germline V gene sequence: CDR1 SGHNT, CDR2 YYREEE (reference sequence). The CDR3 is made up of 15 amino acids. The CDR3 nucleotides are TGTGCCAGCAGCCCTGAAACTAGCGCTACCTACGAGCAGTACTTC. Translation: CASSPETSATYEQYF.

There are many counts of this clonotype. Here the CDR3 DNA reads TGCGCCAGCAGCCAAGGTACGGACAGGGTATACCAGCCCCAGCATTTT. Its translation: CASSQGTDRVYQPQHF. The gene calls are TRBV4-1 and TRBJ1-5; 8 bases line up with TRBD1. CDR3 length equals 16 residues. Germline V gene lookup returns CDR1 MGHRA and CDR2 YSYEKL. Trimming took 1 base from V and 7 from J; bases not matched to a gene: 9.

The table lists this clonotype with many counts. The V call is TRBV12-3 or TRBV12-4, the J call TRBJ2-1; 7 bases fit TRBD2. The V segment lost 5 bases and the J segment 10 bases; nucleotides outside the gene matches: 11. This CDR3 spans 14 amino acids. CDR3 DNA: TGTGCCAGCAGTCCCGGGACTACCACAAGGGAGCAGTTCTTC. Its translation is CASSPGTTTREQFF.

The CDR3 here is CASSLGRRGYEQYF. The CDR3 DNA follows: TGTGCCAGCAGCTTAGGCCGGAGGGGGTACGAGCAGTACTTC. The V and J genes are TRBV7-2 and TRBJ2-7; TRBD1 or TRBD2 may be the D gene (6 bases each). There are 14 residues in the CDR3. The germline CDR1 and CDR2 sequences are SGHTA and FQGNSA. Trimming shortened V by 1 base and J by 4 bases, and 11 bases separated the two germline ends.

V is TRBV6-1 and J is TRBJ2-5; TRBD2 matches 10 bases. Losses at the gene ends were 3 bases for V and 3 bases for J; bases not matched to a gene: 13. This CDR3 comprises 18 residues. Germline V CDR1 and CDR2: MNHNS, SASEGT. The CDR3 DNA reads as TGTGCCAGCAGTGACAGAGGGCAGCGGGAGGGTAGGGAAGAGACCCAGTACTTC. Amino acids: CASSDRGQREGREETQYF.

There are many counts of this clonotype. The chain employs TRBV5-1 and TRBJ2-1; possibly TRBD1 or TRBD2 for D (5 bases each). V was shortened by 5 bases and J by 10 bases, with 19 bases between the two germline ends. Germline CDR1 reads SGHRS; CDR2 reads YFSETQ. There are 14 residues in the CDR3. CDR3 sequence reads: CASSYRLARDEQFF. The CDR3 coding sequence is TGCGCCAGCAGTTATCGCCTAGCTCGGGACGAGCAGTTCTTC.

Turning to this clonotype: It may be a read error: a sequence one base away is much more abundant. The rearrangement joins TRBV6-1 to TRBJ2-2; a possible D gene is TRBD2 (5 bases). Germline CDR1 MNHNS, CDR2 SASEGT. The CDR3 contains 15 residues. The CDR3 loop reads CARSEVGSDTGELFF. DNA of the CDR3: TGTGCCAGAAGTGAAGTAGGGAGCGACACCGGGGAGCTGTTTTTT.

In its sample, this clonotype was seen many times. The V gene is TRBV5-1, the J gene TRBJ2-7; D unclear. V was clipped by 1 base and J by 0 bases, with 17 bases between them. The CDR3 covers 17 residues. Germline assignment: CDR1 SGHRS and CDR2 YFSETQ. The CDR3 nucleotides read TGCGCCAGCAGCTTGTCCAGAATAGGCGGTACCTCCTACGAGCAGTACTTC. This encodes CASSLSRIGGTSYEQYF.

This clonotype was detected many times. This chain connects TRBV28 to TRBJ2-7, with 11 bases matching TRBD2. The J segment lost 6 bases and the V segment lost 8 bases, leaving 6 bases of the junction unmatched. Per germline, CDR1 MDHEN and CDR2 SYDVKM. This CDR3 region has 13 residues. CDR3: CASLTSGRGEQYF. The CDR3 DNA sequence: TGTGCCAGCCTAACTAGCGGGAGAGGCGAGCAGTACTTC.

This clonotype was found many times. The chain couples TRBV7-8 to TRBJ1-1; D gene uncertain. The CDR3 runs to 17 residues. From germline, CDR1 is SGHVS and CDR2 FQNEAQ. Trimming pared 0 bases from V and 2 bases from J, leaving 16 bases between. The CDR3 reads CASSLAIFGRANTEAFF. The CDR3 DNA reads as TGTGCCAGCAGCTTAGCGATTTTCGGACGGGCCAACACTGAAGCTTTCTTT.

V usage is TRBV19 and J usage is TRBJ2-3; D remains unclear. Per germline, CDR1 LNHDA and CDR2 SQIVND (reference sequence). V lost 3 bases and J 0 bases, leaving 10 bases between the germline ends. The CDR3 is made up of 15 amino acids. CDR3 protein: CASSISLTSTDTQYF. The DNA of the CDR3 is TGTGCCAGTAGTATTTCTCTAACTAGCACAGATACGCAGTATTTT.

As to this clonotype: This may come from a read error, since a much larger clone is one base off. CDR3 sequence: CSVEAQGRDTIYF. The CDR3 nucleotides read TGCAGCGTTGAAGCCCAGGGTCGGGACACCATATATTTT. This rearrangement joins TRBV29-1 to TRBJ1-3; a weak D match, TRBD1 (5 bases). There are 13 residues in the CDR3. Germline CDR1 and CDR2: SQVTM and ANQGSEA. V lost 1 base and J 8 bases, leaving 12 bases between the germline ends.

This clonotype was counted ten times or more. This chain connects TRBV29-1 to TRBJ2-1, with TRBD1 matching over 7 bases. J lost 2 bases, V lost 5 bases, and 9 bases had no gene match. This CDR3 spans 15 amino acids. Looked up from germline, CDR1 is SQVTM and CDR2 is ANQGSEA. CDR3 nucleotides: TGCAGCGTTCCGGGCCGGGACAGTGCCTACAATGAGCAGTTCTTC. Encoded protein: CSVPGRDSAYNEQFF.

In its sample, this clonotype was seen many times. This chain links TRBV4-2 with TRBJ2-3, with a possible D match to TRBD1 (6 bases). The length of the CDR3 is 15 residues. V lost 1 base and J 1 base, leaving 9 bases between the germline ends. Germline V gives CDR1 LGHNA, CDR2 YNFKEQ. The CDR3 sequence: CASSQASGGTDTQYF. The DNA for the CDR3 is TGTGCCAGCAGCCAAGCTTCAGGGGGCACAGATACGCAGTATTTT.

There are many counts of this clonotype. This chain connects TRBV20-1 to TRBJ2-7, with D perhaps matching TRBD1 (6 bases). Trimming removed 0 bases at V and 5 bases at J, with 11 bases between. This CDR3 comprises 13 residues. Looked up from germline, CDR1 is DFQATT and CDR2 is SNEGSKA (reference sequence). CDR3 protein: CSARDLTGNEQYF. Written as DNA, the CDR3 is TGCAGTGCTAGAGATCTCACAGGGAACGAGCAGTACTTC.

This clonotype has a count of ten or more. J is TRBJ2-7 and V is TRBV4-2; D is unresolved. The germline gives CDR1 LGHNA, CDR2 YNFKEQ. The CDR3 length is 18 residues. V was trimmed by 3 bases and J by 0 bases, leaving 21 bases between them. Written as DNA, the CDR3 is TGTGCCAGCAGCCATCAAAGCCTCCGAGGAACACCCTCCTACGAGCAGTACTTC. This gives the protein CASSHQSLRGTPSYEQYF.

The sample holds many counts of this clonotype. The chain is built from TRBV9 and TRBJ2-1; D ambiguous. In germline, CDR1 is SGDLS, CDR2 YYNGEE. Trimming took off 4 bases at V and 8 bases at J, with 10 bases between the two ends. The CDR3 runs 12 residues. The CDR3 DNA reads TGTGCCAGCAGCCTCACGGACGATGAGCAGTTCTTC. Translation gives CASSLTDDEQFF.

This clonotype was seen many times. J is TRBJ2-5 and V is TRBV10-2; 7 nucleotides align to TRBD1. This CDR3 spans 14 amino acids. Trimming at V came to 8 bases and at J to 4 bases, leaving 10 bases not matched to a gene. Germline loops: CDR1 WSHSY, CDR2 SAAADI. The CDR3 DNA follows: TGCGCCAGCGGGACCGGGACAGAAGTAGAGACCCAGTACTTC. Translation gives CASGTGTEVETQYF.

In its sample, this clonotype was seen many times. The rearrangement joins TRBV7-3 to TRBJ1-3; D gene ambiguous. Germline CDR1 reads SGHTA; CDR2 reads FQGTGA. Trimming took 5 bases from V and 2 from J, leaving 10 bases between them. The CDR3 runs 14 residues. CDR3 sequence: CASSAPWTGNTIYF. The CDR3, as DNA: TGTGCCAGCAGCGCTCCCTGGACTGGAAACACCATATATTTT.

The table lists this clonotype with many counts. The CDR3 bases are TGTGCCAGCAGTTCGACGGGAGGGCCCTTGAATGAGCAGTTCTTC. Translation gives CASSSTGGPLNEQFF. The chain is built from TRBV28 and TRBJ2-1; 8 bases agree with TRBD2. Germline V gene data show CDR1 as MDHEN and CDR2 as SYDVKM. The CDR3 sequence is 15 residues long. The junction had 9 bases not matched to a gene; V was cut back by 4 bases and J by 7 bases.

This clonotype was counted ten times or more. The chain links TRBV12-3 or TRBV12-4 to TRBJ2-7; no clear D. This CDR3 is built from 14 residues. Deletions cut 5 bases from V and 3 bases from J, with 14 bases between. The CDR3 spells CASSPTSRGYEQYF. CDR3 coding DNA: TGTGCCAGCAGTCCGACGTCTAGAGGCTACGAGCAGTACTTC.

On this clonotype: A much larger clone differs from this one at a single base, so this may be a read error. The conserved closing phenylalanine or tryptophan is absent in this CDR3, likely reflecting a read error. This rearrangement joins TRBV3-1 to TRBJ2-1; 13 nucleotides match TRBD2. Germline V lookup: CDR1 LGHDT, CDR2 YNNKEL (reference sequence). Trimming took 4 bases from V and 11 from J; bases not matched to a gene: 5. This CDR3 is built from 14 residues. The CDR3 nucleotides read TGTGCCAGCAGCCCGGGACTAGCGGGACAAAAGCAGTTCTCC. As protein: CASSPGLAGQKQFS.